This TCR beta chain was profiled in a study of T cells expressing NK-cell markers. Study at large: The sequencing cohort of eight donors included seven HCMV-seropositive individuals and one seronegative individual. Study observations and caveats: Dominance of the CD3+CD56-NKG2C+ fraction by these clonotypes also held in several donors.

By frequency, this clonotype is medium-sized. The target antigen is unknown. Making the TCR beta cDNA relied on 5'RACE template switching with UMIs. TCRdb re-called the 5' RACE reads, yielding one record per CDR3 amino acid sequence without DNA. The sample data list 350,000 to 450,000 distinct CDR3 sequences. The CDR3 runs to 11 residues. The chain couples TRBV12-3 or TRBV12-4 to TRBJ2-7. Sequenced material: blood T cells: a sorted CD56 or NKG2C T cell subset, CD4+ or CD8+ T cells, or bulk PBMC T cells (not recorded which). This clonotype was obtained from a man aged 18-70 years in good health. CDR3 loop: CASSFSYEQYF.